This TCR beta chain was observed in a study of cytomegalovirus exposure and HLA in healthy donors. In the PCR, 60 Vbeta and 13 Jbeta primers were used. Libraries were prepared by immunoSEQ multiplex PCR; TCRdb keeps only in-frame clonotypes and omits some of them. The data hold 150,000 or so clones, with nearly 70% observed a single time. The sequencing sample was made of PBMCs. The TCR originated in a man younger than 40 in good health and CMV-seropositive.

The DNA of the CDR3 is TGCGCCAGCAGTTCCTCCGGACTAGCGGTTAGCACAGATACGCAGTATTTT. As protein: CASSSSGLAVSTDTQYF. The rearrangement links TRBV5-1 to TRBJ2-3; TRBD2 agrees at 10 bases. The length of the CDR3 is 17 residues. Germline V gene sequence: CDR1 SGHRS, CDR2 YFSETQ. With 5 bases clipped from V and 0 bases from J, the junction kept 9 bases outside the gene matches.